This T cell receptor (beta chain) was sequenced in a study of blood T cell repertoires in COVID-19. Across the whole study: T cells, B-cell-depleted T cells, or PBMCs supplied cDNA or gDNA.

Enrolled during active infection, Seattle patients were then followed longitudinally. Authors' analysis steps: Scientists estimated how many nucleated cells there were by amplifying reference gene primers. Here immunoSEQ multiplex PCR was the method, and the copy in TCRdb shows in-frame clones only, minus some. V and J calls and clone size follow that table, whereas D and trimming were derived from the DNA. The repertoire holds 10,000 to 15,000 clones, with more than 65% as singletons. Germline V gives CDR1 MNHEY, CDR2 SVGAGI. V shed 2 bases and J shed 2 bases, with 7 bases lying between them. The CDR3 runs to 14 residues.

This TCR was sampled from a man aged 55-75 years with COVID-19, enrolled during active disease. Sequenced sample: peripheral blood. V usage is TRBV6-5 and J usage is TRBJ1-3; no reliable D call. CDR3 protein: CASSYEGAGNTIYF. CDR3 coding DNA: TGTGCCAGCAGTTACGAGGGCGCTGGAAACACCATATATTTT.